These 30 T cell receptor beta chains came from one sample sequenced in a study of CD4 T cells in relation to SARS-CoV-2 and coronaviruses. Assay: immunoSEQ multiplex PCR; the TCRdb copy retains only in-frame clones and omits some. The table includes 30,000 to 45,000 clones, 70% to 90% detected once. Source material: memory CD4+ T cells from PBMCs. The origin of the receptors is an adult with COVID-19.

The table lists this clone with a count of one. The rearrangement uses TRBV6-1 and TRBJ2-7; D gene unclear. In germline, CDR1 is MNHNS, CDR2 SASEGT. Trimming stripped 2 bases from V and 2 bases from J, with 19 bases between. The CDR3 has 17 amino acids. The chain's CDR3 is CASSELVVTPPTYEQYF. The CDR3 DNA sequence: TGTGCCAGCAGTGAACTCGTCGTTACCCCCCCCACCTACGAGCAGTACTTC.

DNA for the CDR3: TGTGCCTGGAGTTTGAACTACGAGCAGTACTTC. Its protein is CAWSLNYEQYF. The V gene is TRBV30, the J gene TRBJ2-7; D uncertain. The CDR3 loop spans 11 amino acids. CDR1 is GTSNPN and CDR2 is SVGIG in the germline V gene (reference sequence). Trimming stripped 2 bases from V and 3 bases from J, with 5 bases between.

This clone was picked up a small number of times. CDR3: CACGYSPLHF. CDR3 DNA: TGTGCCTGCGGCTATTCACCCCTCCACTTT. V gene TRBV30 combines with J gene TRBJ1-6; no clear D gene. V was clipped by 6 bases and J by 8 bases, with 5 bases between them. Looked up from germline, CDR1 is GTSNPN and CDR2 is SVGIG (reference sequence). The CDR3 is 10 amino acids.

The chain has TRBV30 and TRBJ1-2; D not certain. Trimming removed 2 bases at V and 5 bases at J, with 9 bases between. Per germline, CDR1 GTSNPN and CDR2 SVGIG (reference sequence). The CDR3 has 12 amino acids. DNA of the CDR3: TGTGCCTGGAGTCCAGATATTTATGGCTACACCTTC. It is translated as CAWSPDIYGYTF.

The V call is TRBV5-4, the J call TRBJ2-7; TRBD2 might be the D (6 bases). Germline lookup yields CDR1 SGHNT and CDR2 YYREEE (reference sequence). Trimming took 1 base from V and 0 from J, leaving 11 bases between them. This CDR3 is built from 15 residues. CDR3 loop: CASSLRGGTSYEQYF. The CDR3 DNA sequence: TGTGCCAGCAGCTTGCGTGGAGGGACCTCCTACGAGCAGTACTTC. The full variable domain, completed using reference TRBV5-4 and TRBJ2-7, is ETGVTQSPTHLIKTRGQQVTLRCSSQSGHNTVSWYQQALGQGPQFIFQYYREEENGRGNFPPRFSGLQFPNYSSELNVNALELDDSALYLCASSLRGGTSYEQYFGPGTRLTVT.

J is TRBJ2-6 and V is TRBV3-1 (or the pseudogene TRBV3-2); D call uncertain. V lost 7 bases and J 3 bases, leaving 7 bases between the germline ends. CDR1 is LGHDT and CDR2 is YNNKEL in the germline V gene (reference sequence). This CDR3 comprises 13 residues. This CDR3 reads CASTIYGANVLTF. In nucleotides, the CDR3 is TGTGCCAGCACCATATATGGGGCCAACGTCCTGACTTTC.

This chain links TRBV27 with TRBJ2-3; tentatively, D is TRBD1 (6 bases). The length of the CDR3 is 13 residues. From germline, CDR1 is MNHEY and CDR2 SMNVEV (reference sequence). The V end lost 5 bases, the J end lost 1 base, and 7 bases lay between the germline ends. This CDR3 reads CASSGGGTDTQYF. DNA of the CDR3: TGTGCCAGCAGTGGGGGCGGCACAGATACGCAGTATTTT.

CDR3 nucleotides: TGTGCCATCAGCAGAGACGGTGCCAAAAACATTCAGTACTTC. Its translation is CAISRDGAKNIQYF. The chain has TRBV10-3 and TRBJ2-4; D gene uncertain. This CDR3 has 14 residues. The germline CDR1 and CDR2 sequences are ENHRY and SYGVKD. The ends were cut back, 6 bases at V and 1 base at J, with 10 bases in the middle.

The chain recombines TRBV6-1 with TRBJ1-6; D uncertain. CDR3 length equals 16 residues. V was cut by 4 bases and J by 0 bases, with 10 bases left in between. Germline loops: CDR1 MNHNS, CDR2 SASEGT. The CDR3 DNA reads TGTGCCAGCAGTGCGAGTGTTAGCTCCTATAATTCACCCCTCCACTTT. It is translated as CASSASVSSYNSPLHF.

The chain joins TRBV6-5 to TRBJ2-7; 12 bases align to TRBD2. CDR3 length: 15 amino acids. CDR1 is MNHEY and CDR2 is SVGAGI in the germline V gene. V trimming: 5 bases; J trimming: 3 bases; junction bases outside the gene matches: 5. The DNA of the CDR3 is TGTGCCAGCAGTAAGACTAGCGGGGGAGTCTACGAGCAGTACTTC. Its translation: CASSKTSGGVYEQYF.

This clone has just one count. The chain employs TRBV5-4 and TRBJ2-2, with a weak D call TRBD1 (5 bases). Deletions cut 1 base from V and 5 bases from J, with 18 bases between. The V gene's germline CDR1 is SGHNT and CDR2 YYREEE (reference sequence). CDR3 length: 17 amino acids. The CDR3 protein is CASSLYQGTVGTGELFF. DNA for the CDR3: TGTGCCAGCAGCTTGTACCAGGGTACGGTGGGGACCGGGGAGCTGTTTTTT.

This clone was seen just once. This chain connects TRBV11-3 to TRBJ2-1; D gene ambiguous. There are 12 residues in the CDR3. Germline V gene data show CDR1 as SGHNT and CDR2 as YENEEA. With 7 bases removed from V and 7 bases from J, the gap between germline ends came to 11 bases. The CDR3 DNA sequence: TGTGCCAGCATTGGGGATGGGAATGAGCAGTTCTTC. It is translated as CASIGDGNEQFF. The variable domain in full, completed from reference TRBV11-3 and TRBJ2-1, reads EAGVVQSPRYKIIEKKQPVAFWCNPISGHNTLYWYLQNLGQGPELLIRYENEEAVDDSQLPKDRFSAERLKGVDSTLKIQPAELGDSAVYLCASIGDGNEQFFGPGTRLTVL.

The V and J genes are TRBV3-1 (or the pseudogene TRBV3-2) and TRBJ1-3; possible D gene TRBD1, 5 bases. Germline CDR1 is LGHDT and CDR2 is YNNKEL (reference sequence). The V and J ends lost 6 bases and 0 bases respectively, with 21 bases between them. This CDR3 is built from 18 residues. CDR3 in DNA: TGTGCCAGCAGTGGGGGTGTGGGGAACTGGTACTCTGGAAACACCATATATTTT. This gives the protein CASSGGVGNWYSGNTIYF.

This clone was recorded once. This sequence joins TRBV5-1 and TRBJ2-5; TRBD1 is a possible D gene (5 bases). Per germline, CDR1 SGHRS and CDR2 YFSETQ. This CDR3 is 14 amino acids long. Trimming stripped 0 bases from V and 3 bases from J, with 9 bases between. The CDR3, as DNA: TGCGCCAGCAGCTTGGGACAGTCGAAAGAGACCCAGTACTTC. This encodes CASSLGQSKETQYF.

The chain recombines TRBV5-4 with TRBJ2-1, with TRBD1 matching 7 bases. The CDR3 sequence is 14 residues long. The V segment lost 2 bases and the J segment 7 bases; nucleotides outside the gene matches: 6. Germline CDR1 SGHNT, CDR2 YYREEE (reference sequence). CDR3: CASSLQGKRNEQFF. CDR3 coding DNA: TGTGCCAGCAGCTTACAGGGGAAGCGAAATGAGCAGTTCTTC.

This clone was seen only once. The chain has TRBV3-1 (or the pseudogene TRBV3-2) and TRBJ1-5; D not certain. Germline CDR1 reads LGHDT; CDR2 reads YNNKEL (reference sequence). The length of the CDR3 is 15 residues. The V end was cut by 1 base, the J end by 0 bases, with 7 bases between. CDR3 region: CASSQVPGSNQPQHF. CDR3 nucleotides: TGTGCCAGCAGCCAAGTCCCGGGTAGCAATCAGCCCCAGCATTTT.

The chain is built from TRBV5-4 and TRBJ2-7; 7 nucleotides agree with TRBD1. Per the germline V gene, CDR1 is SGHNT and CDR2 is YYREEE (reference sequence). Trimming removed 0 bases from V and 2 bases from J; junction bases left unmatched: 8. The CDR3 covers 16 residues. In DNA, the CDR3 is TGTGCCAGCAGCTTGGAGGGCAGGGGGTTCGCCTACGAGCAGTACTTC. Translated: CASSLEGRGFAYEQYF.

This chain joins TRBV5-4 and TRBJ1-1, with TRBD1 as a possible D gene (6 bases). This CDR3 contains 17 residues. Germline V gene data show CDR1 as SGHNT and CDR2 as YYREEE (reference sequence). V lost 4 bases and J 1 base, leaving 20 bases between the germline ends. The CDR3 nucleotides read TGTGCCAGCAGCCGTCCGGGGGCGGGGTCTCAGAACACTGAAGCTTTCTTT. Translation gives CASSRPGAGSQNTEAFF.

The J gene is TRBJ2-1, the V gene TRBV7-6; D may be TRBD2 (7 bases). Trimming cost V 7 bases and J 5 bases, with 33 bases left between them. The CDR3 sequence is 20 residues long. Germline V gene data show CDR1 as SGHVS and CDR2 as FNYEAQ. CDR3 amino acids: CASTVRGLTGGTPRNNEQFF. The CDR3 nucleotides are TGTGCCAGCACCGTGAGGGGCCTAACGGGGGGCACGCCCCGTAACAATGAGCAGTTCTTC.

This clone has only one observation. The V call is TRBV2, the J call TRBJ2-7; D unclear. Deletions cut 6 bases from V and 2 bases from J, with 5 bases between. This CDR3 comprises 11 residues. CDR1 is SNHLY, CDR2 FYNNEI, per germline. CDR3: CASRGTYEQYF. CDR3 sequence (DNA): TGTGCCAGCAGGGGGACCTACGAGCAGTACTTC.

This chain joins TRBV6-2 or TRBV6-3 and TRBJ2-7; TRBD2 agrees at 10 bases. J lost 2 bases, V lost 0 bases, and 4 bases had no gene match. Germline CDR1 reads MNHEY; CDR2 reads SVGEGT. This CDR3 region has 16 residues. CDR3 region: CASSYSASGGPYEQYF. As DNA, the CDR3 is TGTGCCAGCAGTTACTCTGCTAGCGGGGGACCCTACGAGCAGTACTTC.

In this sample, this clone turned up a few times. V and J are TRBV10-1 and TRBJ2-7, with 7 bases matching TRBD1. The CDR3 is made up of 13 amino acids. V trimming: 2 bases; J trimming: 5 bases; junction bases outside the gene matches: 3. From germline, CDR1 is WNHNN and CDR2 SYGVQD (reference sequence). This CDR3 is CASSEGQAHEQYF. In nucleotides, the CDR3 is TGCGCCAGCAGTGAGGGACAGGCGCACGAGCAGTACTTC.

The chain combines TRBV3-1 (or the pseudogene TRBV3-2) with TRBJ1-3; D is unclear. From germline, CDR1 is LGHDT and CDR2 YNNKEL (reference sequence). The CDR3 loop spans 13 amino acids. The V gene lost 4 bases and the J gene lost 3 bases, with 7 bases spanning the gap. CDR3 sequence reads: CASSPSGGNTIYF. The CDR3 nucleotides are TGTGCCAGCAGCCCCAGTGGTGGAAACACCATATATTTT.

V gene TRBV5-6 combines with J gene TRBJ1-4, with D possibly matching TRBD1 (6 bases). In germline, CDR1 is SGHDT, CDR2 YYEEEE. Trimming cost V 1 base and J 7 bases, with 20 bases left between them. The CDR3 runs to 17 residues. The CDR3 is CASSLYRGASVSEKLFF. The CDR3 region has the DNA TGTGCCAGCAGCTTGTATAGGGGGGCGTCAGTCTCTGAAAAACTGTTTTTT.

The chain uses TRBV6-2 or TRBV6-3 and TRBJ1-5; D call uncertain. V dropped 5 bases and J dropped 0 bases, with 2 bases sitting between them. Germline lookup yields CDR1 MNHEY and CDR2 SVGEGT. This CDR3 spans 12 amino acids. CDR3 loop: CASSRSNQPQHF. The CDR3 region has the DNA TGTGCCAGCAGTCGTAGCAATCAGCCCCAGCATTTT.

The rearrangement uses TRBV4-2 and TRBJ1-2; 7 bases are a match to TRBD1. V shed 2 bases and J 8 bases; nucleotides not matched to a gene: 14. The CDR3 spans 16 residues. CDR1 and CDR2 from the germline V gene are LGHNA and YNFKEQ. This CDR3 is CASSQTHFTGEEGYTF. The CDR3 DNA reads TGTGCCAGCAGCCAAACCCACTTCACAGGGGAGGAGGGCTACACCTTC.

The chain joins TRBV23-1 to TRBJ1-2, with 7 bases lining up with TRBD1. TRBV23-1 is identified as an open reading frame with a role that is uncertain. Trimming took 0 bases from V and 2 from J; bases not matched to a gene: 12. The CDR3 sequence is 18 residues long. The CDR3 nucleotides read TGCGCCAGCAGTCAATCCCGCTACAGGGGCAGACGGAACTATGGCTACACCTTC. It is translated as CASSQSRYRGRRNYGYTF.

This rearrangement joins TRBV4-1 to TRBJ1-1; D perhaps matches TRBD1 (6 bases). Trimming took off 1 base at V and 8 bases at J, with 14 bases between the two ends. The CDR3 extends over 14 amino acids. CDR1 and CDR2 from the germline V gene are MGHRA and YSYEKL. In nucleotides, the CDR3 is TGCGCCAGCAGCCAAGTGGGCTCCGGGACAGAAGCTTTCTTT. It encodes CASSQVGSGTEAFF.

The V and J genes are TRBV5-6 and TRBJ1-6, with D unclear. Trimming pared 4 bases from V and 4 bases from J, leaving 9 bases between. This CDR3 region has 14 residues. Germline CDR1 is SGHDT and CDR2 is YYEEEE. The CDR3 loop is CASSPQQYNSPLHF. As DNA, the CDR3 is TGTGCCAGCAGCCCACAGCAATATAATTCACCCCTCCACTTT.

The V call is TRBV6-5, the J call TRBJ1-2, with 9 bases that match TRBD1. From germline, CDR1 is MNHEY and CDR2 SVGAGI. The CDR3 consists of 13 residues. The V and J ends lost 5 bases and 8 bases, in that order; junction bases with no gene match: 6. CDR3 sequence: CASSTGTGRGYTF. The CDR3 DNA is TGTGCCAGCAGTACGGGGACAGGGCGAGGCTACACCTTC.